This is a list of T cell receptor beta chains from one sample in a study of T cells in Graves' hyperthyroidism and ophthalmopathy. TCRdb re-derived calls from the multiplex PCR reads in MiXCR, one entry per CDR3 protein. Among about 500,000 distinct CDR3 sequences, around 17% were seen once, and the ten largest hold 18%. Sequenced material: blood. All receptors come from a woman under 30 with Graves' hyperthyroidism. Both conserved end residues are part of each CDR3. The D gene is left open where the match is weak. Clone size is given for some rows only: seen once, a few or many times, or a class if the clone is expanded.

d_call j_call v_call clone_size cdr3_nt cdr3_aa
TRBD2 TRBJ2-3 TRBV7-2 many TGTGCCAGCAGCCCACTGGTTAGCGGGAGGGCCCGTGGGACAGATACGCAGTATTTT CASSPLVSGRARGTDTQYF
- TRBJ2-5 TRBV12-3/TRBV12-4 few TGTGCCAGCAGTTTTAGAAGTAGAGGGGAGACCCAGTACTTC CASSFRSRGETQYF
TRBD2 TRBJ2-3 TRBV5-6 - TGTGCCAGCAGCTTGGGTCCCAGGGAGGGGGATACGCAGTATTTT CASSLGPREGDTQYF
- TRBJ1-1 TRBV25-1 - TGTGCCAGCAGATCGCAGGGCGACACTGAAGCTTTCTTT CASRSQGDTEAFF
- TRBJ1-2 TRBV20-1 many TGCAGTGCTAGAGATTTACGGGGGGGCGCTAGGGTCTACACCTTC CSARDLRGGARVYTF
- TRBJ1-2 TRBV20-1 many TGCAGTGCTAGTAAAGGCCGGGGGTGGCACTATGGCTACACCTTC CSASKGRGWHYGYTF
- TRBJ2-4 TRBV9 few TGTGCCAGCAGCGTAGGTGGTTTGAACATTCAGTACTTC CASSVGGLNIQYF
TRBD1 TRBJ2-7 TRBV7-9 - TGTGCCAGCAGCTTTATCGCAGGGGGCATGGACGAGCAGTACTTC CASSFIAGGMDEQYF
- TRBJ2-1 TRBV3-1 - TGTGCCAGCAGCCAAGATTGGAGCTTCAATGAGCAGTTCTTC CASSQDWSFNEQFF
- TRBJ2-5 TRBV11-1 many TGTGCCAGCAGCTTAGAAAGCGACGAGACCCAGTACTTC CASSLESDETQYF
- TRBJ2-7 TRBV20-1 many TGCAGTGCTAGCCGAGGAGGGACCTACGAGCAGTACTTC CSASRGGTYEQYF
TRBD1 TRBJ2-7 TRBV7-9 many TGTGCCAGCAGCTTGTCCGGGACAGGGGTTGGCGAGCAGTACTTC CASSLSGTGVGEQYF
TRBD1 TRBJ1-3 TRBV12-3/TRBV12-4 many TGTGCCAGCAGCCAAGACAGGGTCCCGGGGGGAAACACCATATATTTT CASSQDRVPGGNTIYF
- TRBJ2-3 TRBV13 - TGTGCCAGCACCCCCGGGCCAGATACGCAGTATTTT CASTPGPDTQYF
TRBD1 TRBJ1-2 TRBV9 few TGTGCCAGCCGCCGGGACAGGGAGGGATATGGCTACACCTTC CASRRDREGYGYTF
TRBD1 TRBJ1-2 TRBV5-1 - TGCGCCAGCAGCCTGCTGACAGGGGGGGACTATGGCTACACCTTC CASSLLTGGDYGYTF
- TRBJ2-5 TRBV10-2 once TGCGCCAGTCGACAGGACCTGCAGGGGGAGACCCAGTACTTC CASRQDLQGETQYF